These T cell receptor beta chains were read from a single sample in a study of T cell repertoires in cytomegalovirus infection. These receptors are not linked to any known antigen. One entry per CDR3 protein results from TCRdb running MiXCR on the reads. Among some 920,000 distinct CDR3 sequences listed, approximately 32% were seen once. The sequences come from cultured CD8+ T cells from PBMCs, collected from culture after CMV antigen stimulation. Receptors were obtained from a human donor in good health (CMV status not recorded). Some clones in this sample may be carry-over from other donors' samples. Each CDR3 is given with its conserved first and last residue. A D gene is named only where the DNA matches it firmly. A row's size may be missing; if present it is once, few, many or a size class.

clone_size	d_call	v_call	j_call	cdr3_aa	cdr3_nt
.	.	TRBV7-9	TRBJ2-5	CASSSVLSYRDTKETQYF	TGTGCCAGCAGCTCCGTACTTAGTTATCGGGACACGAAAGAGACCCAGTACTTC
.	.	TRBV7-9	TRBJ1-2	CASRPDLYGYTF	TGTGCCAGCAGACCGGACCTTTATGGCTACACCTTC
.	.	TRBV12-3/TRBV12-4	TRBJ2-2	CASSLGQMLPGELFF	TGTGCCAGCAGTTTAGGGCAGATGCTTCCCGGGGAGCTGTTTTTT
.	.	TRBV28	TRBJ2-3	CASSFDGASTDTQYF	TGTGCCAGCAGTTTTGACGGGGCTTCCACAGATACGCAGTATTTT
.	.	TRBV24-1	TRBJ2-3	CATSDFGGSGTDTQYF	TGTGCCACCAGTGATTTCGGGGGTTCCGGCACAGATACGCAGTATTTT
.	.	TRBV25-1	TRBJ2-1	CASKTGSLNEQFF	TGTGCCAGCAAGACAGGCTCCCTAAATGAGCAGTTCTTC
.	.	TRBV19	TRBJ2-7	CASKQEPTSYEQYF	TGTGCCAGTAAGCAGGAGCCGACCTCCTACGAGCAGTACTTC
.	.	TRBV29-1	TRBJ2-7	CSVVTGNLGYEQYF	TGCAGCGTAGTCACAGGGAATCTTGGTTACGAGCAGTACTTC
.	.	TRBV19	TRBJ2-7	CASSIGGSNSYEQYF	TGTGCCAGTAGTATAGGGGGGTCCAACTCCTACGAGCAGTACTTC
few	.	TRBV6-1	TRBJ2-7	CASSEAGSIPREQYF	TGTGCCAGCAGTGAAGCTGGCAGCATACCTAGGGAGCAGTACTTC
.	.	TRBV7-9	TRBJ1-2	CASSLGFETTYGYTF	TGTGCCAGCAGCCTGGGGTTTGAAACGACCTATGGCTACACCTTC
.	TRBD2	TRBV5-4	TRBJ2-7	CASSSRGGSHEQYF	TGTGCCAGCAGCTCTCGGGGGGGCTCCCACGAGCAGTACTTC
.	.	TRBV19	TRBJ1-2	CASSTPGGSYGYTF	TGTGCCAGTAGTACCCCTGGGGGGTCCTATGGCTACACCTTC
once	.	TRBV27	TRBJ2-7	CASSLTSQPREQYF	TGTGCCAGCAGTTTAACAAGCCAGCCTAGGGAGCAGTACTTC
.	TRBD2	TRBV12-3/TRBV12-4	TRBJ2-3	CASSFSLAGGLDTQYF	TGTGCCAGCAGTTTTTCCCTAGCGGGGGGGCTAGATACGCAGTATTTT
.	.	TRBV13	TRBJ2-2	CASSSPAARGANTGELFF	TGTGCCAGCAGCTCCCCGGCAGCTAGGGGGGCGAACACCGGGGAGCTGTTTTTT